These T cell receptor beta chains were read from a single sample in a study of response to subunit inactivated influenza vaccine. TCRdb re-derived calls from the RT-PCR reads in MiXCR, one entry per CDR3 protein. Found here are about 540,000 distinct CDR3 sequences, roughly 23% of them singletons; the top ten hold about 3%. This sample also belongs to another study, concerning T cells expressing NK-cell markers.

The input for sequencing was CD4+ T cells sorted from PBMCs, taken roughly 13 days after vaccination. Receptors were obtained from a man between 45 and 60 years old who received an inactivated influenza vaccine. Each CDR3 is given with its conserved first and last residue. D genes are given only for firm matches. Not all rows give a size; the values are once, few, many and, for expanded clones, a class.

v_call: TRBV12-3/TRBV12-4
clone_size: many
j_call: TRBJ2-5
d_call: TRBD2
cdr3_aa: CASSSTGRVQETQYF
cdr3_nt: TGTGCCAGCAGTTCTACTGGGAGGGTTCAAGAGACCCAGTACTTC

v_call: TRBV6-2/TRBV6-3
clone_size: .
j_call: TRBJ2-1
d_call: .
cdr3_aa: CASTPQVRSYNEQFF
cdr3_nt: TGTGCCAGCACCCCACAGGTCCGCTCCTACAATGAGCAGTTCTTC

v_call: TRBV28
clone_size: .
j_call: TRBJ1-5
d_call: .
cdr3_aa: CASSLSQGRLPQHF
cdr3_nt: TGTGCCAGCAGCCTATCCCAGGGGAGGCTGCCCCAGCATTTT

v_call: TRBV7-2
clone_size: few
j_call: TRBJ1-2
d_call: .
cdr3_aa: CASSLIGGVNYGYTF
cdr3_nt: TGTGCCAGCAGCTTAATAGGAGGGGTTAACTATGGCTACACCTTC

v_call: TRBV7-9
clone_size: .
j_call: TRBJ2-7
d_call: .
cdr3_aa: CASSTGTRSYEQYF
cdr3_nt: TGTGCCAGCAGCACCGGGACGCGCTCCTACGAGCAGTACTTC

v_call: TRBV20-1
clone_size: .
j_call: TRBJ2-5
d_call: TRBD2
cdr3_aa: CSAILDGRETQYF
cdr3_nt: TGCAGTGCCATCCTAGACGGGAGGGAGACCCAGTACTTC

v_call: TRBV12-3/TRBV12-4
clone_size: few
j_call: TRBJ2-7
d_call: TRBD2
cdr3_aa: CASRGTSGSKYEQYF
cdr3_nt: TGTGCCAGCAGAGGGACTAGCGGGAGTAAGTACGAGCAGTACTTC

v_call: TRBV7-2
clone_size: few
j_call: TRBJ2-7
d_call: .
cdr3_aa: CASSLGRPNSYEQYF
cdr3_nt: TGTGCCAGCAGCTTAGGCCGGCCAAACTCCTACGAGCAGTACTTC

v_call: TRBV11-3
clone_size: once
j_call: TRBJ1-4
d_call: TRBD1
cdr3_aa: CASSLSDRNEKLFF
cdr3_nt: TGTGCCAGCAGCTTATCGGACAGGAATGAAAAACTGTTTTTT

v_call: TRBV12-3/TRBV12-4
clone_size: .
j_call: TRBJ1-1
d_call: TRBD1
cdr3_aa: CASSLEGQGNTEAFF
cdr3_nt: TGTGCCAGCAGTTTAGAGGGACAGGGGAACACTGAAGCTTTCTTT

v_call: TRBV20-1
clone_size: .
j_call: TRBJ2-7
d_call: .
cdr3_aa: CSARGIGARWIEQYF
cdr3_nt: TGCAGTGCTAGGGGGATAGGGGCAAGATGGATCGAGCAGTACTTC

v_call: TRBV27
clone_size: few
j_call: TRBJ1-1
d_call: .
cdr3_aa: CASSYLMNTEAFF
cdr3_nt: TGTGCCAGCAGTTACCTAATGAACACTGAAGCTTTCTTT

v_call: TRBV29-1
clone_size: few
j_call: TRBJ1-2
d_call: .
cdr3_aa: CSVEEAPQGINYGYTF
cdr3_nt: TGCAGCGTTGAAGAGGCACCCCAGGGGATTAACTATGGCTACACCTTC

v_call: TRBV2
clone_size: .
j_call: TRBJ2-2
d_call: .
cdr3_aa: CASNGPNTGELFF
cdr3_nt: TGTGCCAGCAACGGACCGAACACCGGGGAGCTGTTTTTT

v_call: TRBV11-2
clone_size: few
j_call: TRBJ2-7
d_call: .
cdr3_aa: CASSPWPGLSYEQYF
cdr3_nt: TGTGCCAGCAGCCCGTGGCCGGGACTCTCCTACGAGCAGTACTTC

v_call: TRBV20-1
clone_size: .
j_call: TRBJ1-3
d_call: .
cdr3_aa: CSARVGNSGNTIYF
cdr3_nt: TGCAGTGCTAGGGTTGGGAACTCTGGAAACACCATATATTTT

v_call: TRBV18
clone_size: .
j_call: TRBJ1-2
d_call: TRBD1
cdr3_aa: CASSPGTGRLYGYTF
cdr3_nt: TGTGCCAGCTCACCTGGGACAGGCCGGCTGTATGGCTACACCTTC

v_call: TRBV29-1
clone_size: .
j_call: TRBJ2-4
d_call: .
cdr3_aa: CSVGWQGGNIQYF
cdr3_nt: TGCAGCGTTGGGTGGCAGGGGGGAAACATTCAGTACTTC

v_call: TRBV7-2
clone_size: many
j_call: TRBJ2-1
d_call: TRBD2
cdr3_aa: CASSLGLAGLLDEQFF
cdr3_nt: TGTGCCAGCAGCTTAGGGCTAGCGGGACTTCTCGATGAGCAGTTCTTC

v_call: TRBV5-1
clone_size: few
j_call: TRBJ2-7
d_call: TRBD1
cdr3_aa: CASSRTGTGVVEQYF
cdr3_nt: TGCGCCAGCAGCAGAACCGGGACAGGGGTCGTGGAGCAGTACTTC

v_call: TRBV20-1
clone_size: .
j_call: TRBJ2-7
d_call: TRBD2
cdr3_aa: CSARDMSGRPQQYF
cdr3_nt: TGCAGTGCTAGAGATATGAGCGGGAGACCGCAGCAGTACTTC

v_call: TRBV6-2/TRBV6-3
clone_size: few
j_call: TRBJ2-1
d_call: TRBD2
cdr3_aa: CASRSGSPYNEQFF
cdr3_nt: TGTGCCAGCAGGAGCGGGAGTCCCTACAATGAGCAGTTCTTC

v_call: TRBV4-2
clone_size: few
j_call: TRBJ2-1
d_call: TRBD2
cdr3_aa: CASSHTSGGAGEQFF
cdr3_nt: TGTGCCAGCAGCCACACTAGCGGGGGGGCAGGTGAGCAGTTCTTC

v_call: TRBV6-2/TRBV6-3
clone_size: .
j_call: TRBJ1-2
d_call: .
cdr3_aa: CASSYGGSGYTF
cdr3_nt: TGTGCCAGCAGTTACGGGGGGAGTGGCTACACCTTC

v_call: TRBV6-1
clone_size: .
j_call: TRBJ1-5
d_call: TRBD1
cdr3_aa: CASRIRQGLNQPQHF
cdr3_nt: TGTGCCAGCAGGATCCGACAGGGGTTGAATCAGCCCCAGCATTTT

v_call: TRBV7-2
clone_size: .
j_call: TRBJ1-5
d_call: .
cdr3_aa: CASSLVGAGQPQHF
cdr3_nt: TGTGCCAGCAGCTTAGTGGGGGCCGGTCAGCCCCAGCATTTT

v_call: TRBV20-1
clone_size: few
j_call: TRBJ1-2
d_call: .
cdr3_aa: CSAPDTYYGYTF
cdr3_nt: TGCAGTGCCCCGGACACTTACTATGGCTACACCTTC

v_call: TRBV6-5
clone_size: few
j_call: TRBJ1-5
d_call: .
cdr3_aa: CASSNPSNRNQPQHF
cdr3_nt: TGTGCCAGCAGTAACCCCTCCAACCGGAATCAGCCCCAGCATTTT

v_call: TRBV28
clone_size: few
j_call: TRBJ2-1
d_call: .
cdr3_aa: CASSPRRRSSYNEQFF
cdr3_nt: TGTGCCAGCAGTCCTAGACGGCGGAGCTCCTACAATGAGCAGTTCTTC

v_call: TRBV5-1
clone_size: many
j_call: TRBJ1-2
d_call: TRBD1
cdr3_aa: CASSLEGQGRGYTF
cdr3_nt: TGCGCCAGCAGCTTGGAGGGACAGGGGAGGGGCTACACCTTC

v_call: TRBV20-1
clone_size: few
j_call: TRBJ2-7
d_call: TRBD1
cdr3_aa: CSARTGQGFSYEQYF
cdr3_nt: TGCAGTGCTAGAACGGGACAGGGATTCTCCTACGAGCAGTACTTC

v_call: TRBV20-1
clone_size: .
j_call: TRBJ2-3
d_call: TRBD2
cdr3_aa: CSAPGLASADTQYF
cdr3_nt: TGCAGTGCCCCGGGACTAGCGTCCGCAGATACGCAGTATTTT

v_call: TRBV4-2
clone_size: few
j_call: TRBJ2-5
d_call: .
cdr3_aa: CASSQGVGEETQYF
cdr3_nt: TGTGCCAGCAGCCAAGGGGTGGGGGAAGAGACCCAGTACTTC

v_call: TRBV7-9
clone_size: few
j_call: TRBJ2-3
d_call: .
cdr3_aa: CASSLVGHADTQYF
cdr3_nt: TGTGCCAGCAGCTTAGTCGGGCACGCAGATACGCAGTATTTT

v_call: TRBV11-2
clone_size: few
j_call: TRBJ2-7
d_call: .
cdr3_aa: CASSLERVAQYF
cdr3_nt: TGTGCCAGCAGCTTAGAGAGGGTTGCGCAGTACTTC

v_call: TRBV10-3
clone_size: .
j_call: TRBJ2-7
d_call: .
cdr3_aa: CAISTNYEQYF
cdr3_nt: TGTGCCATCAGTACTAACTACGAGCAGTACTTC

v_call: TRBV6-5
clone_size: .
j_call: TRBJ1-2
d_call: TRBD1
cdr3_aa: CASSYLGTARTNYGYTF
cdr3_nt: TGTGCCAGCAGTTACCTCGGGACAGCAAGAACTAACTATGGCTACACCTTC

v_call: TRBV7-2
clone_size: .
j_call: TRBJ1-5
d_call: .
cdr3_aa: CASSQRAGAQHF
cdr3_nt: TGTGCCAGCAGCCAACGGGCGGGCGCCCAGCATTTT

v_call: TRBV28
clone_size: .
j_call: TRBJ2-2
d_call: .
cdr3_aa: CASSLGAGTGELFF
cdr3_nt: TGTGCCAGCAGCTTGGGAGCCGGCACCGGGGAGCTGTTTTTT

v_call: TRBV5-6
clone_size: .
j_call: TRBJ1-6
d_call: TRBD1
cdr3_aa: CASSYRTGGNSPLHF
cdr3_nt: TGTGCCAGCAGCTACAGGACAGGGGGAAATTCACCCCTCCACTTT

v_call: TRBV5-1
clone_size: .
j_call: TRBJ2-3
d_call: .
cdr3_aa: CASSSQPGRTDTQYF
cdr3_nt: TGCGCCAGCAGCTCCCAACCGGGACGCACAGATACGCAGTATTTT

v_call: TRBV29-1
clone_size: few
j_call: TRBJ1-1
d_call: TRBD1
cdr3_aa: CSVLTGGTVGAFF
cdr3_nt: TGCAGCGTGCTGACAGGGGGGACGGTTGGAGCTTTCTTT

v_call: TRBV6-6
clone_size: once
j_call: TRBJ1-4
d_call: TRBD1
cdr3_aa: CASSPTGGVEKLFF
cdr3_nt: TGTGCCAGCAGCCCTACAGGGGGAGTTGAAAAACTGTTTTTT

v_call: TRBV29-1
clone_size: .
j_call: TRBJ2-4
d_call: .
cdr3_aa: CSVSGQGKNIQYF
cdr3_nt: TGCAGCGTTTCAGGGCAGGGCAAAAACATTCAGTACTTC

v_call: TRBV18
clone_size: .
j_call: TRBJ2-7
d_call: TRBD1
cdr3_aa: CASSPGQGAPYEQYF
cdr3_nt: TGTGCCAGCTCACCCGGACAGGGGGCCCCCTACGAGCAGTACTTC

v_call: TRBV6-2/TRBV6-3
clone_size: .
j_call: TRBJ2-1
d_call: .
cdr3_aa: CASRPTQGYYNEQFF
cdr3_nt: TGTGCCAGCAGGCCGACACAGGGATATTACAATGAGCAGTTCTTC

v_call: TRBV19
clone_size: .
j_call: TRBJ2-7
d_call: TRBD1
cdr3_aa: CASRRGDRAIYEQYF
cdr3_nt: TGTGCCAGTAGGAGAGGGGACAGGGCTATCTACGAGCAGTACTTC

v_call: TRBV4-3
clone_size: .
j_call: TRBJ2-7
d_call: .
cdr3_aa: CASSQDPEIYEQYF
cdr3_nt: TGCGCCAGCAGCCAAGATCCAGAGATCTACGAGCAGTACTTC

v_call: TRBV24-1
clone_size: .
j_call: TRBJ2-5
d_call: TRBD1
cdr3_aa: CATSDPGTGDEETQYF
cdr3_nt: TGTGCCACCAGTGATCCCGGGACAGGGGATGAAGAGACCCAGTACTTC

v_call: TRBV24-1
clone_size: few
j_call: TRBJ1-2
d_call: .
cdr3_aa: CATSDLRGDGYTF
cdr3_nt: TGTGCCACCAGTGATTTGAGAGGGGATGGCTACACCTTC

v_call: TRBV7-8
clone_size: .
j_call: TRBJ2-5
d_call: TRBD2
cdr3_aa: CASSRIAGVLETQYF
cdr3_nt: TGTGCCAGCAGCCGGATAGCGGGAGTATTGGAGACCCAGTACTTC

v_call: TRBV7-8
clone_size: few
j_call: TRBJ1-2
d_call: .
cdr3_aa: CASSLGASAFQTYGYTF
cdr3_nt: TGTGCCAGCAGCTTAGGTGCCAGCGCCTTCCAGACCTATGGCTACACCTTC

v_call: TRBV20-1
clone_size: few
j_call: TRBJ2-3
d_call: TRBD2
cdr3_aa: CSASGLAGVGTDTQYF
cdr3_nt: TGCAGTGCTAGTGGTCTAGCGGGAGTGGGCACAGATACGCAGTATTTT

v_call: TRBV6-1
clone_size: many
j_call: TRBJ2-2
d_call: .
cdr3_aa: CASSTMGRGLPGELFF
cdr3_nt: TGTGCCAGCAGTACCATGGGGAGGGGGCTGCCCGGGGAGCTGTTTTTT

v_call: TRBV5-1
clone_size: few
j_call: TRBJ1-4
d_call: .
cdr3_aa: CASSLQGREKLFF
cdr3_nt: TGCGCCAGCAGCTTACAGGGACGAGAAAAACTGTTTTTT

v_call: TRBV7-2
clone_size: .
j_call: TRBJ2-7
d_call: TRBD1
cdr3_aa: CASSLVQGAYEQYF
cdr3_nt: TGTGCCAGCAGCTTAGTACAGGGGGCCTACGAGCAGTACTTC